A few counts support the clone carrying this T cell receptor (beta chain). Its specificity is not known. All of the isolated RNA was reverse transcribed, so expressed TCRB transcripts were sequenced. The repertoire was sequenced with immunoSEQ multiplex PCR; TCRdb's copy has only in-frame clones and lacks some. The sample has approximately 160,000 clones; roughly 63% are singletons. This specimen comes from a study of beta chain features in type 1 diabetes. This CDR3 comprises 12 residues. Per the germline V gene, CDR1 is SGHDN and CDR2 is FVKESK. V was pared by 6 bases and J by 2 bases, with 7 bases between. Study-level points and caveats: Within each of all four CD4+ subsets, Type 1 diabetes patients had TCRB CDR3s that were moderately but significantly shorter.

This chain connects TRBV14 to TRBJ1-2; D remains ambiguous. The TCR was taken from a young man with type 1 diabetes. Sequencing was carried out using naive CD4+ T cells from blood. Here the CDR3 reads CASSRPNYGYTF. The CDR3 DNA sequence: TGTGCCAGCAGTAGGCCAAACTATGGCTACACCTTC.